The subject of this entry is one TCR beta chain. The antigen is not known. This could be a read error, since a much larger clone is one nucleotide away. Researchers prepared the TCRbeta library using unique molecular identifiers, the study reports. One entry per CDR3 protein, called by TCRdb with MiXCR from the PCR reads. This sample has 200,000 to 250,000 distinct CDR3 sequences, with about a tenth found just once. The data were taken from a study of T-cell reconstitution after alpha-beta-depleted transplantation in children. Findings and limits, study-wide: Elevated TCRbeta diversity at day 60 was traced, in some patients, to surviving recipient T cells and thymic progenitors. Reportedly, roughly two months post-transplant, alpha-beta T cells arose from several hundred expanded graft clones. When one year had passed after transplant, most T-cell counts and diversity came from newly produced T cells.

The CDR3 length is 14 residues. CDR1 and CDR2 (germline): KGHDR, SFDVKD. The V and J genes are TRBV24-1 and TRBJ2-4; D might be TRBD2 (6 bases). This clonotype originated in a child less than two years old with acute myeloid leukemia, due to receive a stem cell transplant. The sequences come from PBMCs, collected before TCRalphabeta/CD19-depleted stem cell transplant. The CDR3 sequence is CVTSDPGLPNIQYF. The CDR3 coding sequence is TGTGTCACCAGTGACCCGGGACTGCCAAACATTCAGTACTTC.